Listed below are T cell receptor beta chains from one sample, sequenced in a study of cytomegalovirus exposure and HLA in healthy donors. This table comes from immunoSEQ multiplex PCR, and its TCRdb copy is limited to in-frame clones, with some not included. The sample lists about 76,000 clones; roughly 76% were seen once. The source material was PBMCs. The origin of the receptors is a woman in her twenties or thirties in good health and CMV-seronegative. The CDR3 runs from the conserved cysteine through the conserved F or W. Each record gives: V gene, clone size, D gene, J gene, CDR3 protein. A D gene is named only where the DNA matches it firmly. A row's size may be missing; if present it is once, few, many or a size class.

TRBV5-1	.	.	TRBJ2-2	CASSLVAGDTGELFF
TRBV7-9	.	.	TRBJ1-5	CASSLGDTLSNQPQHF
TRBV6-1	.	.	TRBJ2-3	CASSELAVDTQYF
TRBV27	.	TRBD2	TRBJ2-1	CASSHIRSGRTGEQFF
TRBV5-4	once	.	TRBJ2-3	CASSPPLFTDTQYF
TRBV5-1	.	TRBD1	TRBJ2-5	CASSRDRQETQYF
TRBV7-9	.	.	TRBJ2-7	CASSSRGRDYEQYF
TRBV7-7	.	TRBD2	TRBJ2-1	CASSRRETDNEQFF
TRBV5-1	.	.	TRBJ1-1	CASSPSRRAGNTEAFF
TRBV28	.	TRBD2	TRBJ2-7	CASSPFGRGGEQYF
TRBV4-1	.	.	TRBJ2-7	CASSTTTQYYEQYF
TRBV30	few	TRBD2	TRBJ2-3	CAWSPLAGGDTQYF
TRBV5-1	.	TRBD1	TRBJ2-5	CASSLVLVRGLGEQYF
TRBV19	few	.	TRBJ2-3	CASSVDKGLDTQYF
TRBV12-1	.	.	TRBJ1-4	CASSPYRDRPEKLFF
TRBV9	.	.	TRBJ2-1	CASSVRDSNVYNEQFF
TRBV18	few	.	TRBJ2-5	CASSQQVVRTQYF
TRBV7-9	.	TRBD2	TRBJ2-2	CASSPTSGMNTGELFF
TRBV11-2	.	.	TRBJ1-3	CASSLWTANTIYF
TRBV30	.	.	TRBJ2-7	CAWTTGSYEQYF
TRBV2	.	TRBD1	TRBJ2-3	CASSTKDRVGADTQYF
TRBV6-1	.	TRBD1	TRBJ1-4	CASSQQGSHEKLFF
TRBV19	.	TRBD2	TRBJ2-3	CASSIPTSGRTDTQYF
TRBV28	few	TRBD1	TRBJ2-5	CASSLTGSQYF
TRBV6-1	.	TRBD1	TRBJ1-2	CASSVGQGYGYTF
TRBV4-1	.	.	TRBJ1-1	CASSQDRQEGAEAFF
TRBV5-1	few	.	TRBJ2-7	CASSLDSNSYEQYF
TRBV27	.	.	TRBJ1-1	CASSPRRAGNTEAFF
TRBV7-2	.	.	TRBJ2-2	CASSPEPAGELFF
TRBV5-1	once	TRBD1	TRBJ2-2	CASSGGQGAFGELFF
TRBV9	.	TRBD2	TRBJ2-2	CASSSSPLAGVPGELFF
TRBV7-9	once	.	TRBJ2-1	CASSLVSLIYNEQFF
TRBV19	once	.	TRBJ2-3	CASSMRERTSTDTQYF
TRBV15	.	TRBD2	TRBJ2-5	CATSRGGSEAQYF
TRBV6-1	.	.	TRBJ2-1	CASSPTGVNEQFF
TRBV19	.	TRBD2	TRBJ2-7	CASSRGRREAPNEQYF
TRBV11-1	.	.	TRBJ2-5	CASSLRGGLETQYF
TRBV28	.	TRBD2	TRBJ2-3	CASSLGWVPLAGGDADTQYF
TRBV14	.	TRBD2	TRBJ2-7	CVDRLAAPYEQYF
TRBV30	.	.	.	CAAIMGTAYEQYF
TRBV7-6	.	TRBD2	TRBJ2-7	CASSTGLAGEQYF
TRBV11-2	.	.	TRBJ2-7	CASSPSTLLYEQYF
TRBV11-1	.	.	TRBJ2-2	CASSGEDLRSAGELFF
TRBV9	.	TRBD1	TRBJ1-5	CASSQTQGWNQPQHF
TRBV30	.	.	TRBJ1-2	CAWSTPGGFYGYTF
TRBV6-1	.	.	TRBJ1-1	CASSLDRLVSEAFF
TRBV7-2	.	.	TRBJ2-1	CASSPGQGNHNEQFF
TRBV7-9	.	.	TRBJ1-2	CASSPSGTPAHGYTF
TRBV27	.	TRBD2	TRBJ2-3	CASSLGGASLSAASRSQRDTQYF
TRBV5-4	.	TRBD1	TRBJ2-7	CASRDRGSYEQYF
TRBV27	.	TRBD1	TRBJ2-7	CASSFGGQGAYEQYF
TRBV7-2	.	.	TRBJ1-2	CASSPRSNYGYTF
TRBV6-4	few	TRBD2	TRBJ2-1	CASSALAGGGNEQFF
TRBV11-2	.	.	TRBJ2-5	CASSSNPLAFQETQYF
TRBV5-1	.	TRBD2	TRBJ2-7	CASSHGTSGRALFYEQYF
TRBV29-1	.	.	TRBJ2-5	CSVEGPWQETQYF
TRBV6-5	.	.	TRBJ2-7	CASSAIEDSSSEQYF
TRBV9	.	.	TRBJ1-1	CASSVAGRDTEAFF
TRBV10-2	few	TRBD1	TRBJ1-2	CASSSGQGIRYGYTF